This is a list of T cell receptor beta chains from one sample in a study of control samples from healthy donors and cancer patients. Clones were sequenced by immunoSEQ multiplex PCR, and TCRdb holds only the in-frame ones, with some missing. The top ten hold around 0.95% of the sample, which has 100,000 or so clones, 90% to 95% seen once. Sample: blood. Source of these receptors: a woman under 40 in good health. Both conserved end residues are part of each CDR3. Fields, in order: V gene, J gene, CDR3 protein.

V: TRBV7-9; J: TRBJ1-1; CDR3: CAGARDRTEAFF
V: TRBV7-8; J: TRBJ1-2; CDR3: CASSLGGFGYTF
V: TRBV27; J: TRBJ1-2; CDR3: CASSRRGGNYGYTF
V: TRBV19; J: TRBJ1-3; CDR3: CASNPQISGNTIYF
V: TRBV6-5; J: TRBJ1-5; CDR3: CASSRQGGQPQHF
V: TRBV19; J: TRBJ2-1; CDR3: CASSIASGSSYNEQFF
V: TRBV19; J: TRBJ1-3; CDR3: CASSERQASSGNTIYF
V: TRBV7-8; J: TRBJ1-2; CDR3: CASSQKIAGINYGYTF
V: TRBV5-1; J: TRBJ1-5; CDR3: CASTHMGVRDIENQPQHF
V: TRBV9; J: TRBJ2-1; CDR3: CASSPEIHDNEQFF
V: TRBV5-4; J: TRBJ2-1; CDR3: CASSTGDSEQFF
V: TRBV11-2; J: TRBJ2-1; CDR3: CASSLEGLVYEQFF
V: TRBV28; J: TRBJ1-5; CDR3: CASSPDRVSQPQHF
V: TRBV3-1/TRBV3-2; J: TRBJ2-1; CDR3: CASSHPSNEQFF
V: TRBV27; J: TRBJ1-2; CDR3: CASSLGINYGYTF
V: TRBV15; J: TRBJ1-5; CDR3: CATSEDVQPQHF
V: TRBV2; J: TRBJ2-2; CDR3: CASAGKRPLLNTGELFF
V: TRBV6-2/TRBV6-3; J: TRBJ1-1; CDR3: CASSYSGRGLTEAFF
V: TRBV6-5; J: TRBJ1-1; CDR3: CASSLASMNTEAFF
V: TRBV15; J: TRBJ1-1; CDR3: CATSPQGTNTEAFF
V: TRBV11-3; J: TRBJ1-1; CDR3: CASSLRGANTEAFF
V: TRBV7-6; J: TRBJ1-5; CDR3: CASSLHVNQPQHF
V: TRBV5-1; J: TRBJ2-1; CDR3: CASSSVGYHEQFF
V: TRBV6-6; J: TRBJ1-1; CDR3: CASSYGARTAEAFF
V: TRBV27; J: TRBJ1-2; CDR3: CASRYTGEIYGYTF
V: TRBV5-6; J: TRBJ1-1; CDR3: CASTEGGQGKTEAFF
V: TRBV5-6; J: TRBJ2-3; CDR3: CASSDQGKRGTDTQYF
V: TRBV5-1; J: TRBJ2-1; CDR3: CASSGGLEQFF
V: TRBV28; J: TRBJ2-3; CDR3: CASGSSGKTDTQYF
V: TRBV6-4; J: TRBJ2-1; CDR3: CASSVSPPGEQFF
V: TRBV7-8; J: TRBJ1-6; CDR3: CASSYSGGAYNSPLHF
V: TRBV27; J: TRBJ2-5; CDR3: CASSLSGLVGLETQYF
V: TRBV6-1; J: TRBJ2-6; CDR3: CASSEQGTSGANVLTF
V: TRBV30; J: TRBJ1-1; CDR3: CAWSAQIGTGTEAFF
V: TRBV5-1; J: TRBJ2-2; CDR3: CASSYSGGNTGELFF
V: TRBV27; J: TRBJ2-5; CDR3: CASSPTSLDLGGGATWETQYF
V: TRBV5-1; J: TRBJ2-2; CDR3: CASSFKPGQDLNTGELFF
V: TRBV20-1; J: TRBJ1-4; CDR3: CSATRLEKLFF
V: TRBV5-1; J: TRBJ2-7; CDR3: CASSLLRGLHEQYF
V: TRBV27; J: TRBJ1-4; CDR3: CASSFPLPPATNEKLFF
V: TRBV6-8; J: TRBJ1-4; CDR3: CASSYSGTDEKLFF
V: TRBV5-1; J: TRBJ1-5; CDR3: CASSLTGDQPQHF
V: TRBV27; J: TRBJ1-1; CDR3: CASSGTGAFTEAFF
V: TRBV2; J: TRBJ1-4; CDR3: CASTKGGNEKLFF
V: TRBV5-4; J: TRBJ2-3; CDR3: CASSLRGATDTQYF
V: TRBV30; J: TRBJ2-2; CDR3: CAWRPQMNTGELFF
V: TRBV7-9; J: TRBJ1-1; CDR3: CASSSFTGNTEAFF
V: TRBV29-1; J: TRBJ2-5; CDR3: CSSWGGWDGETQYF
V: TRBV7-6; J: TRBJ2-5; CDR3: CASTRAGARETQYF
V: TRBV7-6; J: TRBJ2-2; CDR3: CASSSFSGTVNTGELFF
V: TRBV28; J: TRBJ2-1; CDR3: CASSPTSGGAYEQFF
V: TRBV14; J: TRBJ2-1; CDR3: CASSMVTGGYNEQFF
V: TRBV12-3/TRBV12-4; J: TRBJ2-7; CDR3: CASSPKYEQYF
V: TRBV9; J: TRBJ2-1; CDR3: CASSRGLAGVDEQFF